This TCR beta chain comes out of a study of stem cell transplantation in POMP-related autoinflammatory disease. Findings and limits, study-wide: In patients with PRAID, every analyzed T-cell subset tended to show lower diversity and higher clonality.

Turning to this clone: The antigen remains undetermined.

Profiled with immunoSEQ multiplex PCR; TCRdb holds only in-frame clones, not every one. The sample lists 950 to 1,100 clones, approximately 90% occurring once. Germline assignment: CDR1 MGHDK and CDR2 SYGVNS. The CDR3 has 14 amino acids. J was trimmed by 8 bases and V by 2 bases; bases with no gene match: 6. This clonotype was sampled from a human donor in good health. The V call is TRBV25-1, the J call TRBJ1-2; TRBD1 agrees at 9 bases. Sequenced: a CXCR5-defined cell subset from PBMCs. DNA for the CDR3: TGTGCCAGCAGTGAAAGGTGGGACAGGGTCGGCTACACCTTC. Encoded protein: CASSERWDRVGYTF.